The rows below give T cell receptor beta chains drawn from one sample of a study of control samples from healthy donors and cancer patients. Here immunoSEQ multiplex PCR was the method, and the copy in TCRdb shows in-frame clones only, minus some. The sample lists 150,000 to 200,000 clones, over 85% occurring once. The sequenced sample was blood. Receptors originate from a young man in good health. The CDR3 runs from the conserved cysteine through the conserved F or W. A D gene is named only where the DNA matches it firmly.

J gene,V gene,D gene,CDR3 protein,CDR3 DNA
TRBJ1-5,TRBV5-1,.,CASSFLGEGGIGNQPQHF,TGCGCCAGCAGCTTTCTCGGGGAGGGGGGAATCGGCAATCAGCCCCAGCATTTT
TRBJ2-3,TRBV18,TRBD2,CASSPRGLGYTDTQYF,TGTGCCAGCTCACCACGGGGACTAGGGTACACAGATACGCAGTATTTT
TRBJ2-4,TRBV6-1,TRBD2,CASSEVASGGAGTKNIQYF,TGTGCCAGCAGTGAAGTGGCTAGCGGGGGGGCCGGAACCAAAAACATTCAGTACTTC
TRBJ1-1,TRBV7-2,TRBD1,CASSPRQGITEAFF,TGTGCCAGCAGCCCACGACAGGGTATAACTGAAGCTTTCTTT
TRBJ1-1,TRBV28,TRBD1,CASSGDREAFF,TGTGCCAGCAGTGGGGACAGGGAGGCTTTCTTT
TRBJ2-2,TRBV11-2,TRBD2,CASSLGTSGRHTGELFF,TGTGCCAGCAGCCTAGGGACTAGCGGGAGGCACACCGGGGAGCTGTTTTTT
TRBJ2-1,TRBV9,TRBD1,CASSKGQGGYNEQFF,TGTGCCAGCAGCAAAGGACAGGGGGGCTACAATGAGCAGTTCTTC
TRBJ2-5,TRBV5-4,TRBD2,CASSHPSGEGKETQYF,TGTGCCAGCAGCCACCCTAGCGGGGAAGGGAAAGAGACCCAGTACTTC
TRBJ1-2,TRBV29-1,.,CSVETDINYGYTF,TGCAGCGTTGAAACAGACATCAACTATGGCTACACCTTC
TRBJ1-6,TRBV2,.,CASSEYSGNSYNSPLHF,TGTGCCAGCAGTGAATACTCAGGGAACTCCTATAATTCACCCCTCCACTTT
TRBJ1-5,TRBV19,.,CASSGGGNPNQPQHF,TGTGCCAGTAGTGGGGGGGGTAATCCAAATCAGCCCCAGCATTTT